Listed below are T cell receptor beta chains from one sample, sequenced in a study of cytomegalovirus exposure and HLA in healthy donors. Produced via immunoSEQ multiplex PCR; TCRdb's table is partial and in-frame only. The data contain tens of thousands of clones, nearly 80% of them singletons. Sequenced sample: PBMCs. The receptor source for this set is a woman between 40 and 55 years old in good health and CMV-seronegative. The CDR3 runs from the conserved cysteine through the conserved F or W. A D gene is named only where the DNA matches it firmly. Size tells how often a clone was seen (once, few, many) or the class of an expanded clone, and some rows leave it out.

D,size,V,J,CDR3,DNA
TRBD1,NA,TRBV28,TRBJ2-7,CASSLAGQGSYEQYF,TGTGCCAGCAGTTTAGCAGGACAGGGGAGCTACGAGCAGTACTTC
NA,few,TRBV14,TRBJ1-1,CASSAGTEAFF,TGTGCCAGCAGTGCGGGGACTGAAGCTTTCTTT
NA,once,TRBV25-1,TRBJ1-2,CASRGLVYGYTF,TGTGCCAGCCGCGGCCTAGTCTATGGCTACACCTTC
NA,few,TRBV7-2,TRBJ2-7,CASSLGDSGEQYF,TGTGCCAGCAGCTTGGGGGACTCTGGCGAGCAGTACTTC
NA,NA,TRBV5-4,TRBJ2-7,CASSLRPDSGEQYF,TGTGCCAGCAGCTTGAGGCCCGACTCGGGGGAGCAGTACTTC
NA,NA,TRBV30,TRBJ1-1,CAWSVPGRGNVNTEAFF,TGTGCCTGGAGTGTACCAGGCAGGGGCAACGTGAACACTGAAGCTTTCTTT
NA,NA,TRBV7-2,TRBJ1-4,CASSSTTGVWEKLFF,TGTGCCAGCAGCTCAACAACCGGGGTATGGGAAAAACTGTTTTTT
NA,NA,TRBV9,TRBJ1-5,CASSVGGAEQPQHF,TGTGCCAGCAGCGTTGGGGGGGCAGAACAGCCCCAGCATTTT
TRBD2,NA,TRBV14,TRBJ2-1,CASNPIAGGLYNEQFF,TGTGCCAGCAACCCCATAGCGGGGGGGCTCTACAATGAGCAGTTCTTC
NA,NA,TRBV11-1,TRBJ2-7,CASSPRQQRSEQYF,TGTGCCAGCAGCCCACGACAGCAGCGTTCCGAGCAGTACTTC
TRBD2,once,TRBV4-3,TRBJ2-1,CASSQSLAGGRNEQFF,TGCGCCAGCAGCCAATCGCTAGCGGGGGGGCGAAATGAGCAGTTCTTC
NA,NA,TRBV6-5,TRBJ1-5,CASSGTGSNQPQHF,TGTGCCAGCAGCGGAACAGGGAGCAATCAGCCCCAGCATTTT
NA,NA,TRBV7-6,TRBJ1-5,CASSSQPGLSNQPQHF,TGTGCCAGCAGCTCCCAGCCAGGTCTCAGCAATCAGCCCCAGCATTTT
TRBD1,NA,TRBV5-4,TRBJ2-3,CASNRAQGTDTQYF,TGTGCCAGCAACCGAGCACAGGGGACAGATACGCAGTATTTT
NA,few,TRBV5-4,TRBJ2-7,CASSSYSEQYF,TGTGCCAGCAGCTCCTACTCTGAGCAGTACTTC
NA,NA,TRBV28,TRBJ1-4,CASSRPGGTNEKLFF,TGTGCCAGCAGTCGCCCGGGTGGGACTAATGAAAAACTGTTTTTT
TRBD1,NA,TRBV29-1,TRBJ1-1,CSAEGDRGAEAFF,TGCAGCGCCGAAGGGGACAGGGGAGCTGAAGCTTTCTTT
NA,NA,TRBV4-2,TRBJ1-3,CASSRTGHGDSGNTIYF,TGTGCCAGCAGCCGTACGGGACACGGGGACTCTGGAAACACCATATATTTT
NA,few,TRBV2,TRBJ1-5,CASRIGTNSNQPQHF,TGTGCCAGCAGAATCGGGACAAATAGCAATCAGCCCCAGCATTTT
NA,NA,TRBV9,TRBJ2-1,CASSVGAGSYNEQFF,TGTGCCAGCAGCGTTGGGGCAGGGTCCTACAATGAGCAGTTCTTC
NA,NA,TRBV12-5,TRBJ1-5,CASGLLNQPQHF,TGTGCTAGTGGTTTGCTAAATCAGCCCCAGCATTTT
NA,NA,TRBV5-4,TRBJ1-6,CASSLGGVSYNSPLHF,TGTGCCAGCAGCTTGGGGGGAGTCTCCTATAATTCACCCCTCCACTTT
NA,NA,TRBV29-1,TRBJ2-2,CSVVRDSGGELFF,TGCAGCGTTGTACGGGACTCGGGCGGGGAGCTGTTTTTT
NA,NA,TRBV2,TRBJ1-1,CASTPGQTWAFF,TGTGCCAGCACCCCCGGACAAACGTGGGCTTTCTTT
TRBD1,NA,TRBV19,TRBJ2-7,CASSTPRTGDYEQYF,TGTGCCAGTAGTACCCCGAGGACAGGGGACTACGAGCAGTACTTC
NA,once,TRBV30,TRBJ1-1,CAWIGAGVVTEALF,TGTGCCTGGATTGGTGCGGGAGTTGTGACTGAAGCTCTCTTT
NA,NA,TRBV5-5,TRBJ2-5,CASSRGQGLLETQYF,TGTGCCAGCAGCCGCGGTCAGGGGCTGTTGGAGACCCAGTACTTC
TRBD1,NA,TRBV5-1,TRBJ1-3,CASSPGGGQGNTIYF,TGCGCCAGCAGCCCTGGTGGGGGACAGGGAAACACCATATATTTT
TRBD1,NA,TRBV4-1,TRBJ1-2,CASSPTWGTGVDGYTF,TGCGCCAGCAGCCCCACTTGGGGGACAGGGGTGGATGGCTACACCTTC
NA,NA,TRBV5-1,TRBJ2-7,CASSLNADSYEQYF,TGCGCCAGCAGCTTAAACGCGGATAGCTACGAGCAGTACTTC
NA,NA,TRBV6-5,TRBJ2-7,CASSRTDGGGYEQYF,TGTGCCAGCAGCCGAACGGACGGGGGTGGGTACGAGCAGTACTTC
NA,NA,TRBV5-4,TRBJ1-1,CASSPDWQGTEAFF,TGTGCCAGCAGCCCCGATTGGCAGGGGACTGAAGCTTTCTTT
NA,once,TRBV6-1,TRBJ1-1,CASSEDRGYTEAFF,TGTGCCAGCAGTGAAGATAGGGGGTACACTGAAGCTTTCTTT
TRBD1,NA,TRBV15,TRBJ1-5,CATSGGQILQPQHF,TGTGCCACCAGCGGGGGACAGATTTTACAGCCCCAGCATTTT
TRBD1,NA,TRBV29-1,TRBJ2-7,CSVVRDRGYEQYF,TGCAGCGTTGTTAGGGACAGGGGTTACGAGCAGTACTTC
NA,NA,TRBV30,TRBJ1-6,CAWSQLGGPLHF,TGTGCCTGGAGTCAACTAGGTGGACCCCTCCACTTT
NA,NA,TRBV29-1,TRBJ2-2,CSVDGGANTGELFF,TGCAGCGTTGATGGGGGGGCCAACACCGGGGAGCTGTTTTTT
TRBD1,NA,TRBV27,TRBJ2-5,CASSSSGRGQETQYF,TGTGCCAGCAGTTCCTCGGGCAGGGGGCAAGAGACCCAGTACTTC
TRBD1,NA,TRBV19,TRBJ1-1,CASRQGGNTEAFF,TGTGCCAGTCGACAGGGTGGGAACACTGAAGCTTTCTTT
NA,NA,TRBV19,TRBJ1-6,CASSRASSYNSPLHF,TGTGCCAGTAGTAGAGCTAGCTCCTATAATTCACCCCTCCACTTT
TRBD2,NA,TRBV29-1,TRBJ2-3,CSVVLLKRGSTDTQYF,TGCAGCGTCGTACTCCTTAAGCGGGGGAGCACAGATACGCAGTATTTT
NA,NA,TRBV4-3,TRBJ2-7,CASSQAPGGIYEQYF,TGCGCCAGCAGCCAAGCCCCAGGGGGGATCTACGAGCAGTACTTC
TRBD1,NA,TRBV30,TRBJ1-4,CAWSTPGQGNEKLFF,TGTGCCTGGAGTACCCCGGGACAGGGTAATGAAAAACTGTTTTTT
NA,NA,TRBV2,TRBJ2-3,CASIAGEYTDTQYF,TGTGCCAGCATAGCAGGGGAATACACAGATACGCAGTATTTT
TRBD2,NA,TRBV5-1,TRBJ2-5,CASSLESGDQYF,TGCGCCAGCAGCTTGGAGAGCGGGGACCAGTACTTC
NA,NA,TRBV7-9,TRBJ2-3,CASSHSVGTSTDTQYF,TGTGCCAGCAGCCACTCCGTTGGGACTAGCACAGATACGCAGTATTTT
NA,few,TRBV6-5,TRBJ1-2,CASSYGRRNYGYTF,TGTGCCAGCAGTTACGGGAGGCGGAACTATGGCTACACCTTC
NA,NA,TRBV6-6,TRBJ2-3,CASSYSEPPDTQYF,TGTGCCAGCAGTTACTCGGAGCCTCCAGATACGCAGTATTTT
NA,NA,TRBV10-1,TRBJ1-1,CASTMGRKNTEAFF,TGCGCCAGCACCATGGGGAGGAAGAACACTGAAGCTTTCTTT
TRBD1,NA,TRBV6-1,TRBJ1-2,CASSEGTGYGYTF,TGTGCCAGCAGTGAGGGGACAGGCTATGGCTACACCTTC
NA,few,TRBV6-6,TRBJ1-5,CASRPRGRGSNQPQHF,TGTGCCAGCAGACCGAGGGGGAGAGGAAGCAATCAGCCCCAGCATTTT
NA,NA,TRBV9,TRBJ2-7,CASSTRDIFWEEQYF,TGTGCCAGCAGCACCCGGGACATTTTTTGGGAAGAGCAGTACTTC
NA,NA,TRBV7-8,TRBJ2-7,CASSLDFQRPMREQYF,TGTGCCAGCAGCTTAGATTTTCAGAGGCCCATGAGAGAGCAGTACTTC
NA,NA,TRBV28,TRBJ1-2,CASSLMGGEQENHTNYGYTF,TGTGCCAGCAGTTTGATGGGGGGGGAACAGGAAAACCACACTAACTATGGCTACACCTTC
TRBD1,few,TRBV6-1,TRBJ1-4,CASSHQTGVNEKLFF,TGTGCCAGCAGCCACCAGACAGGGGTTAATGAAAAACTGTTTTTT
NA,NA,TRBV18,TRBJ2-5,CASSTKAYQETQYF,TGTGCCAGCTCTACCAAAGCGTACCAAGAGACCCAGTACTTC
NA,NA,TRBV5-6,TRBJ1-1,CASSSDKTGKAFF,TGTGCCAGCAGCTCAGATAAAACAGGGAAAGCTTTCTTT
NA,NA,TRBV19,TRBJ1-3,CASSTPAGTGNTIYF,TGTGCCAGTAGTACCCCGGCGGGGACTGGAAACACCATATATTTT
NA,NA,TRBV4-2,TRBJ1-3,CASSQRDNGNTIYF,TGTGCCAGCAGCCAACGGGACAACGGAAACACCATATATTTT